Here is one TCR beta chain with its context. Its antigen is not identified. Primers: 60 Vbeta forward and 13 Jbeta reverse. Sequencing was performed with immunoSEQ multiplex PCR; in TCRdb, only in-frame clones are kept and a portion is missing. In the table there are 100,000 to 150,000 clones, about 80% of which are singletons. This entry comes from a study of cytomegalovirus exposure and HLA in healthy donors. Trimming removed 5 bases at V and 9 bases at J, with 14 bases between. The CDR3 covers 13 residues. CDR1 and CDR2 (germline): KGHSH, LQKENI. Study-wide points: It was confirmed in vitro that a few of the CMV-associated chains were specific for CMV antigens.

The sample taken for sequencing was PBMCs. V usage is TRBV18 and J usage is TRBJ1-5; D may be TRBD1 (5 bases). This TCR was sampled from a man aged 40-50 years in good health and CMV-seronegative. DNA of the CDR3: TGTGCCAGCTCAAGCGGGACGGGCAGGCCCCAGCATTTT. As protein: CASSSGTGRPQHF. The full variable domain, its missing parts supplied by reference TRBV18 and TRBJ1-5, is NAGVMQNPRHLVRRRGQEARLRCSPMKGHSHVYWYRQLPEEGLKFMVYLQKENIIDESGMPKERFSAEFPKEGPSILRIQQVVRGDSAAYFCASSSGTGRPQHFGDGTRLSIL.